Shown below are 26 T cell receptor beta chains from a single sample sequenced in a study of blood T cell repertoires in COVID-19. Here immunoSEQ multiplex PCR was the method, and the copy in TCRdb shows in-frame clones only, minus some. Among 200,000 to 250,000 clones, about four fifths were seen once, and the ten largest hold 7.5%. Sample: peripheral blood. These receptors all come from an elderly woman with COVID-19, enrolled during active disease.

The chain carries TRBV27 and TRBJ1-2; 7 nucleotides match TRBD1. Germline trimming cut 5 bases from V and 4 bases from J; bases unmatched to any gene: 1. Germline lookup yields CDR1 MNHEY and CDR2 SMNVEV (reference sequence). There are 12 residues in the CDR3. The CDR3 protein is CASSNRGYGYTF. The CDR3 nucleotides are TGTGCCAGCAGTAACAGGGGCTATGGCTACACCTTC.

V usage is TRBV7-6 and J usage is TRBJ2-2, with TRBD2 matching 12 bases. Trimming removed 4 bases from V and 2 bases from J; junction bases left unmatched: 8. The CDR3 totals 18 residues. Germline-derived CDR1 and CDR2 are SGHVS and FNYEAQ. CDR3 amino acids: CASSSRTSGVLNTGELFF. The CDR3, as DNA: TGTGCCAGCAGCTCGCGGACTAGCGGGGTTCTCAACACCGGGGAGCTGTTTTTT.

The chain joins TRBV11-2 to TRBJ2-1; 11 bases are a match to TRBD2. In germline, CDR1 is SGHAT, CDR2 FQNNGV. V dropped 5 bases and J dropped 3; count of bases not matched to a gene: 0. The CDR3 is made up of 14 amino acids. CDR3 DNA sequence: TGTGCCAGCAGCCTAGCGGGAGGCTACAATGAGCAGTTCTTC. Translating gives CASSLAGGYNEQFF.

This clone has only one observation. The V gene is TRBV7-2, the J gene TRBJ2-3, with 12 bases lining up with TRBD2. The junction had 4 bases not matched to a gene; V was cut back by 5 bases and J by 7 bases. CDR1 and CDR2 (germline): SGHTA, FQGNSA. This CDR3 is built from 14 residues. CDR3: CASSPGLAGHTQYF. In nucleotides, the CDR3 is TGTGCCAGCAGCCCCGGACTAGCGGGACATACGCAGTATTTT. The whole variable domain, remainder taken from reference TRBV7-2 and TRBJ2-3, is GAGVSQSPSNKVTEKGKDVELRCDPISGHTALYWYRQSLGQGLEFLIYFQGNSAPDKSGLPSDRFSAERTGGSVSTLTIQRTQQEDSAVYLCASSPGLAGHTQYFGPGTRLTVL.

This chain links TRBV5-8 with TRBJ1-1, with 7 bases aligning to TRBD1. The CDR3 extends over 15 amino acids. With 4 bases clipped from V and 4 bases from J, the junction kept 10 bases outside the gene matches. Germline CDR1 is SGHTS and CDR2 is YDEGEE. The CDR3 DNA is TGTGCCAGCAGCCGTCGACAGGGATCTGGCACTGAAGCTTTCTTT. It is translated as CASSRRQGSGTEAFF.

This chain joins TRBV5-1 and TRBJ2-3; TRBD2 matches at 13 bases. CDR1 and CDR2 (germline): SGHRS, YFSETQ. Trimming removed 9 bases from V and 2 bases from J; junction bases left unmatched: 9. This CDR3 comprises 16 residues. The CDR3 DNA sequence: TGCGCCACCCTAAAGGGACTAGCGGGAATCACAGATACGCAGTATTTT. Residues: CATLKGLAGITDTQYF.

The genes are TRBV18 and TRBJ1-5; D is perhaps TRBD1 (5 bases). The CDR3 spans 12 residues. The germline V gene has CDR1 KGHSH and CDR2 LQKENI. V lost 6 bases and J lost 10, with 13 bases in between. CDR3 amino acids: CASSQGIRPQHF. The CDR3 region has the DNA TGTGCCAGCTCGCAGGGTATACGTCCCCAGCATTTT.

This clone was recorded once. V and J are TRBV29-1 and TRBJ2-5; D perhaps matches TRBD2 (6 bases). V was trimmed by 7 bases and J by 4 bases, leaving 16 bases between them. Germline CDR1 SQVTM, CDR2 ANQGSEA. There are 13 residues in the CDR3. The DNA for the CDR3 is TGCAGCGCAGGGCGGGACCTCGGAGAGACCCAGTACTTC. Translated: CSAGRDLGETQYF.

CDR3 in DNA: TGTGCCAGCAGCCTCCTGCCCCGGGGTGAAAAACTGTTTTTT. Residues: CASSLLPRGEKLFF. V is TRBV3-1 (or the pseudogene TRBV3-2) and J is TRBJ1-4; D is ambiguous. From germline, CDR1 is LGHDT and CDR2 YNNKEL (reference sequence). This CDR3 spans 14 amino acids. Trimming cost V 4 bases and J 7 bases, with 13 bases left between them.

The table lists this clone with a few counts. This same CDR3 is encoded by further DNA sequences in the sample. This chain joins TRBV10-3 and TRBJ1-1; D possibly corresponds to TRBD1 (5 bases). CDR1 and CDR2 from the germline V gene are ENHRY and SYGVKD. The ends were cut back, 4 bases at V and 1 base at J, with 7 bases in the middle. This CDR3 comprises 13 residues. CDR3: CAISGTGNTEAFF. Here the CDR3 DNA reads TGTGCCATCAGTGGTACAGGGAACACTGAAGCTTTCTTT.

V usage is TRBV13 and J usage is TRBJ1-1; D gene unclear. The CDR3 spans 13 residues. Deletions cut 2 bases from V and 5 bases from J, with 9 bases between. Germline CDR1 reads PRHDT; CDR2 reads FYEKMQ (reference sequence). Written as DNA, the CDR3 is TGTGCCAGCAGCTTACGGGGTGGGACTGAAGCTTTCTTT. Protein: CASSLRGGTEAFF.

This clone turned up a few times. This same CDR3 is encoded by further DNA sequences in the sample. V gene TRBV3-1 (or the pseudogene TRBV3-2) combines with J gene TRBJ2-3, with D perhaps TRBD2 (6 bases). Trimming shortened V by 1 base and J by 0 bases, and 11 bases separated the two germline ends. This CDR3 comprises 16 residues. CDR1 is LGHDT, CDR2 YNNKEL, per germline (reference sequence). The CDR3 bases are TGTGCCAGCAGCCAAGCGAGCGGGCGTAGCACAGATACGCAGTATTTT. It specifies CASSQASGRSTDTQYF.

This chain links TRBV3-1 (or the pseudogene TRBV3-2) with TRBJ2-2; TRBD1 matches 8 bases. The CDR3 runs to 15 residues. V was clipped by 3 bases and J by 2 bases; unmatched bases: 2. The V gene's germline CDR1 is LGHDT and CDR2 YNNKEL (reference sequence). The CDR3: CASSHGTGNTGELFF. In nucleotides, the CDR3 is TGTGCCAGCAGCCATGGGACAGGTAACACCGGGGAGCTGTTTTTT.

The rearrangement joins TRBV7-2 to TRBJ1-2, with D possibly being TRBD1 (6 bases). This CDR3 region has 15 residues. Germline V gene sequence: CDR1 SGHTA, CDR2 FQGNSA. Trimming pared 3 bases from V and 2 bases from J, leaving 13 bases between. The CDR3 is CASSFPGGGNYGYTF. The CDR3, as DNA: TGTGCCAGCAGCTTCCCCGGGGGGGGCAACTATGGCTACACCTTC.

The rearrangement uses TRBV6-6 and TRBJ2-3; no firm D call. The CDR3 runs to 14 residues. Trimming left V 2 bases short and J 3 bases short, with 9 bases between. Per germline, CDR1 MNHNY and CDR2 SVGAGI (reference sequence). CDR3 region: CASSYVTRTDTQYF. The CDR3 region has the DNA TGTGCCAGCAGTTACGTGACCAGGACAGATACGCAGTATTTT.

This clone has a handful of counts. The chain is built from TRBV7-2 and TRBJ1-2; D uncertain. The ends were cut back, 1 base at V and 4 bases at J, with 10 bases in the middle. Germline-derived CDR1 and CDR2 are SGHTA and FQGNSA. CDR3 length: 14 residues. The CDR3: CASSLDPGVYGYTF. The CDR3 DNA reads as TGTGCCAGCAGCTTAGACCCGGGAGTCTATGGCTACACCTTC.

The rearrangement links TRBV6-5 to TRBJ1-5, with 10 bases matching TRBD1. Germline CDR1 is MNHEY and CDR2 is SVGAGI. The CDR3 covers 15 residues. V was pared by 6 bases and J by 1 base, with 3 bases of the junction left unmatched. The CDR3 bases are TGTGCCAGCAGGGGACAGGGGCTAAGCAATCAGCCCCAGCATTTT. It specifies CASRGQGLSNQPQHF.

The chain combines TRBV18 with TRBJ1-2, with TRBD1 identical over 7 bases. The CDR3 spans 13 residues. Germline trimming cut 6 bases from V and 10 bases from J; bases unmatched to any gene: 11. Germline loops: CDR1 KGHSH, CDR2 LQKENI. CDR3: CASSPGQEEVYTF. CDR3 in DNA: TGTGCCAGCTCGCCTGGACAGGAGGAGGTCTACACCTTC.

The chain has TRBV7-3 and TRBJ2-1, with 11 nucleotides matching TRBD2. The CDR3 extends over 16 amino acids. Germline V gene lookup returns CDR1 SGHTA and CDR2 FQGTGA. The V segment lost 4 bases and the J segment 9 bases; nucleotides outside the gene matches: 11. CDR3 region: CASSSSLAGGSGEQFF. The CDR3 bases are TGTGCCAGCAGCTCCAGTCTAGCGGGAGGTTCAGGTGAGCAGTTCTTC.

This chain uses TRBV7-8 with TRBJ1-1, with D possibly matching TRBD1 (5 bases). Trimming took off 7 bases at V and 1 base at J, with 10 bases between the two ends. The CDR3 runs to 13 residues. Per germline, CDR1 SGHVS and CDR2 FQNEAQ. As DNA, the CDR3 is TGTGCCAGCAACCTCGGGGGGAACACTGAAGCTTTCTTT. Encoded protein: CASNLGGNTEAFF.

In the case of this clone: Distinct nucleotide sequences in the sample also encode this CDR3. The rearrangement links TRBV5-4 to TRBJ2-5; possible D gene TRBD1, 6 bases. Per germline, CDR1 SGHNT and CDR2 YYREEE (reference sequence). Deletions cut 0 bases from V and 1 base from J, with 7 bases between. The CDR3 is 14 residues long. The CDR3 DNA reads TGTGCCAGCAGCTTGGCAGGGGTCCAAGAGACCCAGTACTTC. Protein: CASSLAGVQETQYF.

The chain employs TRBV6-5 and TRBJ1-5, with 7 nucleotides matching TRBD1. The germline CDR1 and CDR2 sequences are MNHEY and SVGAGI. The CDR3 sequence is 13 residues long. The V gene end was trimmed by 6 bases and the J gene end by 6 bases; junction bases not matched to a gene: 5. CDR3 coding DNA: TGTGCCAGCAGAACTGACAGGGCTCAGCCCCAGCATTTT. Translating gives CASRTDRAQPQHF.

The J gene is TRBJ1-1, the V gene TRBV5-6; the D is unclear. V was shortened by 0 bases and J by 1 base, with 16 bases between the two germline ends. CDR1 and CDR2 from the germline V gene are SGHDT and YYEEEE. This CDR3 has 17 residues. The CDR3, as DNA: TGTGCCAGCAGCTTGGCCCCAATTTGGTCTACGAACACTGAAGCTTTCTTT. Protein product: CASSLAPIWSTNTEAFF.

Only one count was recorded for this clone. This chain joins TRBV6-5 and TRBJ1-2, with 8 nucleotides matching TRBD1. The trim removed 6 bases at V and 2 bases at J, leaving 2 bases unmatched. The length of the CDR3 is 13 residues. Germline V CDR1 and CDR2: MNHEY, SVGAGI. CDR3 sequence reads: CASSRGLNYGYTF. The CDR3 nucleotides read TGTGCCAGCAGCAGGGGGCTAAACTATGGCTACACCTTC.

The chain has TRBV10-3 and TRBJ1-5, with D maybe TRBD1 (5 bases). Germline CDR1 is ENHRY and CDR2 is SYGVKD. Deletions cut 0 bases from V and 4 bases from J, with 13 bases between. The CDR3 totals 16 residues. The CDR3 bases are TGTGCCATCAGTGAGTCGACAGTCTTCGGGAATCAGCCCCAGCATTTT. Residues: CAISESTVFGNQPQHF.

The J gene is TRBJ1-2, the V gene TRBV21-1; the D call of TRBD1 is as the table states it, not checked on the DNA. TRBV21-1 is a pseudogene. This CDR3 is 16 amino acids long. The CDR3 spells CASSNAEGANGYGYTF. The DNA for the CDR3 is TGTGCCAGCAGCAACGCCGAAGGGGCGAACGGCTATGGCTACACCTTC.